These 20 T cell receptor beta chains share one sample of origin, sequenced in a study of cytomegalovirus exposure and HLA in healthy donors. It was with 60 Vbeta and 13 Jbeta primers that the PCR ran. Libraries were prepared by immunoSEQ multiplex PCR; TCRdb keeps only in-frame clonotypes and omits some of them. In the table there are about 190,000 clones, around 90% of which are singletons. Sequenced input: PBMCs. The receptors shown here come from a woman under 30 in good health and CMV-seronegative.

The chain combines TRBV7-3 with TRBJ2-3, with 9 bases identical to TRBD2. The germline V gene encodes CDR1 SGHTA and CDR2 FQGTGA. There are 17 residues in the CDR3. Losses at the gene ends were 0 bases for V and 7 bases for J; bases not matched to a gene: 11. The CDR3 protein is CASSLTYRAGGGNTQYF. In DNA form, the CDR3 reads TGTGCCAGCAGCTTAACTTATCGCGCGGGAGGGGGGAATACGCAGTATTTT.

In its sample, this clone was seen once. The chain links TRBV5-8 to TRBJ2-1, with 11 bases fitting TRBD2. CDR3 size: 17 residues. From germline, CDR1 is SGHTS and CDR2 YDEGEE. Trimming at V came to 0 bases and at J to 6 bases, leaving 8 bases not matched to a gene. CDR3 bases: TGTGCCAGCAGCTTGGGCATAACTAGCGGGAGCGGCAATGAGCAGTTCTTC. This translates into CASSLGITSGSGNEQFF.

V is TRBV6-5 and J is TRBJ1-5; 8 bases match TRBD1. V lost 5 bases to trimming and J lost 4 bases; unmatched junction nucleotides: 7. The CDR3 is 15 residues long. CDR1 and CDR2 from the germline V gene are MNHEY and SVGAGI. CDR3 residues: CASSPQGARNQPQHF. CDR3 coding DNA: TGTGCCAGCAGTCCGCAGGGGGCGAGAAATCAGCCCCAGCATTTT.

This clone was picked up one time. The rearrangement links TRBV7-9 to TRBJ2-3; tentatively, D is TRBD1 (5 bases). The CDR3 has 15 residues. Germline CDR1 reads SEHNR; CDR2 reads FQNEAQ (reference sequence). V lost 5 bases to trimming and J lost 0 bases, with 12 bases between them. The CDR3: CASSPQEASTDTQYF. In DNA form, the CDR3 reads TGTGCCAGCAGCCCACAGGAAGCTAGCACAGATACGCAGTATTTT.

The chain joins TRBV27 to TRBJ2-4, with 9 bases fitting TRBD2. Germline V gene lookup returns CDR1 MNHEY and CDR2 SMNVEV (reference sequence). The CDR3 has 17 amino acids. The ends lost 5 bases at V and 9 bases at J; junction bases unmatched: 17. CDR3 region: CASSLRGYLAGASIQYF. The CDR3 DNA follows: TGTGCCAGCAGTCTAAGGGGTTATTTAGCGGGGGCAAGCATTCAGTACTTC.

This rearrangement joins TRBV6-1 to TRBJ1-6, with TRBD1 matching 8 bases. Germline CDR1 and CDR2: MNHNS and SASEGT. The junction had 11 bases not matched to a gene; V was cut back by 7 bases and J by 9 bases. The CDR3 is 15 amino acids. The CDR3 reads CASTLLDRDGSPLHF. For the CDR3, the DNA is TGTGCCAGCACCTTATTGGACAGGGATGGTTCACCCCTCCACTTT.

As to this clone: This sample also contains other DNA sequences that code for the same CDR3. The chain has TRBV10-3 and TRBJ2-7; a possible D gene is TRBD2 (6 bases). CDR1 and CDR2 from the germline V gene are ENHRY and SYGVKD. With 0 bases removed from V and 7 bases from J, the gap between germline ends came to 19 bases. The CDR3 contains 16 residues. The CDR3, as DNA: TGTGCCATCAGTGAGTCGAGAGCGGGCCCTGGGGGTGAGCAGTACTTC. Protein product: CAISESRAGPGGEQYF.

The CDR3 reads CASSGWAAPGINSGNTIYF. CDR3 sequence (DNA): TGTGCCAGCAGCGGATGGGCCGCCCCAGGGATCAACTCTGGAAACACCATATATTTT. The chain is built from TRBV13 and TRBJ1-3; the D gene is possibly TRBD1 (5 bases). V lost 5 bases, J lost 0 bases, and 23 bases lay in between. The CDR3 sequence is 19 residues long. Per the germline V gene, CDR1 is PRHDT and CDR2 is FYEKMQ (reference sequence).

This chain connects TRBV15 to TRBJ2-1, with D tentatively TRBD2 (6 bases). Germline V gene lookup returns CDR1 LNHNV and CDR2 YYDKDF (reference sequence). This CDR3 comprises 15 residues. The V gene lost 3 bases and the J gene lost 0 bases, with 9 bases spanning the gap. The CDR3 region is CATSSDGSSYNEQFF. The CDR3 nucleotides read TGTGCCACCAGCAGTGACGGGAGCTCCTACAATGAGCAGTTCTTC.

The chain carries TRBV28 and TRBJ2-5; 9 bases match TRBD2. The J call is doubtful: the DNA matches TRBJ2-7 better. CDR3 length: 17 residues. The germline gives CDR1 MDHEN, CDR2 SYDVKM. CDR3 nucleotides: TGTGCCAGCAGTTTTGATTCTGCCAGCGGGGGGTCCTACGAGCAGTACTTC. Its protein is CASSFDSASGGSYEQYF.

The chain uses TRBV11-2 and TRBJ2-1; D possibly corresponds to TRBD2 (6 bases). The CDR3 length is 14 residues. V was cut by 4 bases and J by 5 bases, with 12 bases left in between. Germline CDR1 SGHAT, CDR2 FQNNGV. For the CDR3, the DNA is TGTGCCAGCAGCTCCCGACTAGTGAACAATGAGCAGTTCTTC. It translates to CASSSRLVNNEQFF. Using reference TRBV11-2 and TRBJ2-1 for the parts outside the CDR3, the full variable domain is EAGVAQSPRYKIIEKRQSVAFWCNPISGHATLYWYQQILGQGPKLLIQFQNNGVVDDSQLPKDRFSAERLKGVDSTLKIQPAKLEDSAVYLCASSSRLVNNEQFFGPGTRLTVL.

The chain carries TRBV4-3 and TRBJ2-7; 10 positions match TRBD2. Looked up from germline, CDR1 is LGHNA and CDR2 is YSLEER. The CDR3 covers 16 residues. V was clipped by 0 bases and J by 3 bases; unmatched bases: 5. In DNA, the CDR3 is TGCGCCAGCAGCCAAGACAGGGCTAGCGGGAGCTACGAGCAGTACTTC. It specifies CASSQDRASGSYEQYF.

This rearrangement joins TRBV10-3 to TRBJ1-2; 9 bases are shared with TRBD1. J was trimmed by 3 bases and V by 4 bases; bases with no gene match: 6. The CDR3 runs 15 residues. Germline loops: CDR1 ENHRY, CDR2 SYGVKD. The CDR3, as DNA: TGTGCCATCAGTGTGACAGGGGGGAGGGACTATGGCTACACCTTC. This sequence encodes CAISVTGGRDYGYTF.

This clone was seen only a few times. The same CDR3 arises from other DNA sequences in this sample as well. The chain carries TRBV7-9 and TRBJ1-1; weak D call: TRBD1 (5 bases). Germline loops: CDR1 SEHNR, CDR2 FQNEAQ (reference sequence). This CDR3 is 13 amino acids long. Trimming removed 3 bases from V and 1 base from J, with 6 bases in between. The CDR3 region is CASSFGGNTEAFF. The DNA of the CDR3 is TGTGCCAGCAGCTTCGGGGGGAACACTGAAGCTTTCTTT.

This rearrangement joins TRBV28 to TRBJ2-1; maybe TRBD2 (6 bases). Trimming removed 9 bases at V and 3 bases at J, with 21 bases between. Looked up from germline, CDR1 is MDHEN and CDR2 is SYDVKM. The CDR3 is 16 residues long. CDR3 nucleotides: TGTGCCAGTAGAGATCCGGGACTCCTGGGCTACAATGAGCAGTTCTTC. Amino acid sequence: CASRDPGLLGYNEQFF.

The chain carries TRBV18 and TRBJ2-2; 8 nucleotides line up with TRBD2. The J segment lost 5 bases and the V segment lost 6 bases, leaving 8 bases of the junction unmatched. There are 15 residues in the CDR3. Germline assignment: CDR1 KGHSH and CDR2 LQKENI. The chain's CDR3 is CASSPGLGGTGELFF. The DNA for the CDR3 is TGTGCCAGCTCTCCGGGACTAGGAGGGACCGGGGAGCTGTTTTTT.

This clone was observed a few times. This chain joins TRBV11-3 and TRBJ2-1, with 9 bases fitting TRBD1. CDR1 is SGHNT, CDR2 YENEEA, per germline. CDR3 size: 15 residues. Unmatched junction bases numbered 8, after V lost 5 bases and J lost 6 bases. In DNA, the CDR3 is TGTGCCAGCAGCGCCGGGACAGGGTTGGGCAATGAGCAGTTCTTC. It is translated as CASSAGTGLGNEQFF.

This chain joins TRBV5-6 and TRBJ1-2; TRBD1 matches 10 bases. The CDR3 is made up of 15 amino acids. CDR1 and CDR2 from the germline V gene are SGHDT and YYEEEE. V was pared by 0 bases and J by 4 bases, with 3 bases of the junction left unmatched. CDR3 loop: CASSLGDRGFYGYTF. In nucleotides, the CDR3 is TGTGCCAGCAGCTTGGGGGACAGGGGTTTCTATGGCTACACCTTC.

On this clone: This same CDR3 is encoded by further DNA sequences in the sample. This chain connects TRBV15 to TRBJ2-7; the D gene is possibly TRBD1 (6 bases). The CDR3 loop spans 14 amino acids. The germline gives CDR1 LNHNV, CDR2 YYDKDF (reference sequence). V was clipped by 0 bases and J by 0 bases, with 6 bases between them. The CDR3: CATSREGGSYEQYF. For the CDR3, the DNA is TGTGCCACCAGCAGAGAAGGGGGCTCCTACGAGCAGTACTTC. Using reference TRBV15 and TRBJ2-7 for the parts outside the CDR3, the full variable domain is DAMVIQNPRYQVTQFGKPVTLSCSQTLNHNVMYWYQQKSSQAPKLLFHYYDKDFNNEADTPDNFQSRRPNTSFCFLDIRSPGLGDTAMYLCATSREGGSYEQYFGPGTRLTVT.

CDR3 sequence: CASSYVQGAPYEQYF. The CDR3 DNA reads as TGTGCCAGCAGTTACGTGCAGGGTGCCCCCTACGAGCAGTACTTC. The chain is built from TRBV6-5 and TRBJ2-7; possibly TRBD1 for D (5 bases). V shed 2 bases and J shed 2 bases, with 13 bases lying between them. Per the germline V gene, CDR1 is MNHEY and CDR2 is SVGAGI. CDR3 length: 15 amino acids.